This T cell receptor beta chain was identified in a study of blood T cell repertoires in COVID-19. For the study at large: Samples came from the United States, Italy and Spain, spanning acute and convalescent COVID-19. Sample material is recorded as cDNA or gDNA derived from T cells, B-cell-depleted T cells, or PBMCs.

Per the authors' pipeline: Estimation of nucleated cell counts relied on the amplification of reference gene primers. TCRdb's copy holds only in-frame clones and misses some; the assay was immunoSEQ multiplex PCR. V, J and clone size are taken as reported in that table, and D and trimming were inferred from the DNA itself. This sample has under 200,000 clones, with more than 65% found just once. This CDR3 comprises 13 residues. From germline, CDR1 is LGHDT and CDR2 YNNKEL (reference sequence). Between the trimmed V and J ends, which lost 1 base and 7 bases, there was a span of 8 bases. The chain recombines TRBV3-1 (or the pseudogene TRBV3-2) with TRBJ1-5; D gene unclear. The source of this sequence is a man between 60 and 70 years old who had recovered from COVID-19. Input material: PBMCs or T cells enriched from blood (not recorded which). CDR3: CASSQGRGQPQHF. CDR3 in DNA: TGTGCCAGCAGCCAAGGGCGGGGACAGCCCCAGCATTTT.